The 19 T cell receptor beta chains below come from one sample, sequenced in a study of T cells in Graves' hyperthyroidism and ophthalmopathy (dated by TCRdb to between 2019 and 2020). The library was made by multiplex PCR. Sequencing was carried out with an Illumina HiSeq 2000. The TCR beta CDR3 regions were amplified from RNA transcripts. For the first round of RT-PCR on the TCR CDR3, the HTBI primer set was used together with the Qiagen OneStep RT-PCR kit. TCRdb itself trimmed the public reads at Q25 with fastp, ran MiXCR and retained productive beta chains. Rows are combined by CDR3 protein, so each entry shows the most common genes and DNA. The sample contains about 840,000 distinct CDR3 sequences, 38% of them found a single time. 7% to 10% of the sample is held by the ten biggest clonotypes. Sequenced material: blood. These receptors were obtained from a man younger than 35 with Graves' hyperthyroidism.

In its sample, this clonotype was seen a few times. The rearrangement uses TRBV6-6 and TRBJ1-1, with 7 bases matching TRBD1. V lost 6 bases to trimming and J lost 6 bases; unmatched junction nucleotides: 7. Germline loops: CDR1 MNHNY, CDR2 SVGAGI (reference sequence). The CDR3 loop spans 13 amino acids. The chain's CDR3 is CASSPGQFAEAFF. The CDR3 region has the DNA TGTGCCAGCAGCCCGGGACAGTTCGCTGAAGCTTTCTTT.

As regards this clonotype: A much larger clone differs from this one at a single base, so this may be a read error. The CDR3 sequence is CVSRGQATNEKLFF. The CDR3 DNA reads TGTGTCAGCAGGGGACAGGCAACTAATGAAAAACTGTTTTTT. V gene TRBV2 combines with J gene TRBJ1-4; 8 bases align to TRBD1. Germline lookup yields CDR1 SNHLY and CDR2 FYNNEI. The CDR3 is 14 residues long.

There are a few counts of this clonotype. This chain joins TRBV4-2 and TRBJ2-5; D may match TRBD1 or TRBD2 (5 bases each). Between the trimmed V and J ends, which lost 4 bases and 5 bases, there was a span of 17 bases. Germline V gene sequence: CDR1 LGHNA, CDR2 YNFKEQ. The CDR3 sequence is 15 residues long. For the CDR3, the DNA is TGTGCCAGCAGCCCCCTTAAGGGGACGACGGAGACCCAGTACTTC. Translated: CASSPLKGTTETQYF.

This clonotype was counted between two and nine times. The V and J genes are TRBV5-5 and TRBJ2-7, with D unresolved. The germline CDR1 and CDR2 sequences are SGHKS and YYEKEE (reference sequence). The CDR3 is 13 amino acids. V lost 0 bases and J lost 6, with 10 bases in between. CDR3 bases: TGTGCCAGCAGCTTGGGTCTTTCAGTCGAGCAGTACTTC. This encodes CASSLGLSVEQYF.

The rearrangement links TRBV7-2 to TRBJ1-3, with D possibly being TRBD1 (6 bases). The CDR3 runs to 18 residues. V was clipped by 7 bases and J by 2 bases, with 24 bases between them. Germline loops: CDR1 SGHTA, CDR2 FQGNSA. CDR3 sequence (DNA): TGTGCCAGCACAAAGAACTTTCTACAGGGCTCCGCTGGAAACACCATATATTTT. Protein product: CASTKNFLQGSAGNTIYF.

This chain links TRBV5-1 with TRBJ1-1; TRBD1 might be the D (5 bases). Trimming removed 3 bases at V and 3 bases at J, with 18 bases between. The CDR3 is 16 residues long. Germline V lookup: CDR1 SGHRS, CDR2 YFSETQ. CDR3 protein: CASSSALVGAHTEAFF. The CDR3 coding sequence is TGCGCCAGCAGCTCAGCCTTGGTTGGGGCTCACACTGAAGCTTTCTTT.

This clonotype was observed a few times. The CDR3 DNA is TGTGCCAGCAGCCCAGAGGGACAGGGCGAAGGTGGGCAGTACTTC. Its protein product is CASSPEGQGEGGQYF. The chain employs TRBV13 and TRBJ2-7; 9 bases match TRBD1. CDR3 length equals 15 residues. CDR1 and CDR2 (germline): PRHDT, FYEKMQ (reference sequence). J lost 9 bases, V lost 5 bases, and 14 bases had no gene match.

The gene calls are TRBV6-5 and TRBJ2-5, with 7 bases fitting TRBD1. Looked up from germline, CDR1 is MNHEY and CDR2 is SVGAGI. J gave up 10 bases and V 6 bases, and 8 bases lay outside the gene matches. The length of the CDR3 is 12 residues. In DNA, the CDR3 is TGTGCCAGCAGAGAGAGACAGGGATTCCAGTACTTC. Translation: CASRERQGFQYF.

The rearrangement links TRBV7-8 to TRBJ2-5; 7 bases align to TRBD2. Germline assignment: CDR1 SGHVS and CDR2 FQNEAQ. The CDR3 extends over 15 amino acids. V lost 3 bases, J lost 3 bases, and 7 bases stayed unmatched. The CDR3 DNA reads TGTGCCAGCAGCTTTATTGGCGGGGGTAAAGAGACCCAGTACTTC. Its translation: CASSFIGGGKETQYF.

This clonotype showed up just a few times. The chain uses TRBV5-4 and TRBJ2-5; 12 bases are shared with TRBD2. The CDR3 runs 17 residues. J gave up 1 base and V 2 bases, and 6 bases lay outside the gene matches. The germline CDR1 and CDR2 sequences are SGHNT and YYREEE (reference sequence). CDR3 in DNA: TGTGCCAGCAGCTTATTAGTACTAGCGGGAGGCCAAGAGACCCAGTACTTC. Translation gives CASSLLVLAGGQETQYF.

V usage is TRBV29-1 and J usage is TRBJ1-1, with 7 positions matching TRBD1. The CDR3 extends over 12 amino acids. V lost 8 bases to trimming and J lost 1 base; unmatched junction nucleotides: 4. CDR1 is SQVTM, CDR2 ANQGSEA, per germline. The CDR3 region is CSSRTGNTEAFF. The DNA for the CDR3 is TGCAGCAGTCGGACAGGGAACACTGAAGCTTTCTTT.

This clonotype was seen more than once but under ten times. The chain employs TRBV20-1 and TRBJ2-7; 10 bases map to TRBD2. This CDR3 has 14 residues. Germline values: CDR1 DFQATT, CDR2 SNEGSKA (reference sequence). V shed 6 bases and J 7 bases; nucleotides not matched to a gene: 12. The CDR3 protein is CSAVPSGRSPEQYF. DNA for the CDR3: TGCAGTGCGGTGCCTAGCGGGAGATCTCCAGAGCAGTACTTC.

This clonotype was counted only a few times. The V call is TRBV7-2, the J call TRBJ2-2; TRBD2 aligns across 11 bases. CDR1 SGHTA and CDR2 FQGNSA come from the germline V gene. The CDR3 length is 17 residues. V shed 5 bases, J shed 4 bases, and the junction held 9 bases outside the gene matches. The CDR3 sequence is CASSKLAGVGTTGELFF. The CDR3 DNA reads TGTGCCAGCAGCAAACTAGCGGGAGTCGGTACCACCGGGGAGCTGTTTTTT.

The V gene is TRBV4-2, the J gene TRBJ2-5, with 8 bases fitting TRBD1. V was pared by 4 bases and J by 4 bases, with 5 bases of the junction left unmatched. Germline assignment: CDR1 LGHNA and CDR2 YNFKEQ. The CDR3 covers 14 residues. CDR3 DNA sequence: TGTGCCAGCAGCCGATCACAGGGGGGAGAGACCCAGTACTTC. Translating gives CASSRSQGGETQYF.

This clonotype came up many times. This chain links TRBV19 with TRBJ2-2, with D uncertain. V lost 3 bases to trimming and J lost 0 bases, with 2 bases between them. Germline V gene sequence: CDR1 LNHDA, CDR2 SQIVND (reference sequence). The CDR3 totals 13 residues. The CDR3 region has the DNA TGTGCCAGTAGTATCGCGAACACCGGGGAGCTGTTTTTT. As protein: CASSIANTGELFF.

This clonotype was observed a few times. The rearrangement uses TRBV6-5 and TRBJ1-1; 7 positions match TRBD1. V was clipped by 6 bases and J by 8 bases; unmatched bases: 12. Germline loops: CDR1 MNHEY, CDR2 SVGAGI. The CDR3 runs to 14 residues. This CDR3 is CASSHSGGLREAFF. The CDR3, as DNA: TGTGCCAGCAGCCATTCAGGGGGGCTAAGAGAAGCTTTCTTT.

This chain joins TRBV11-2 and TRBJ2-7; 10 positions agree with TRBD2. CDR1 is SGHAT and CDR2 is FQNNGV in the germline V gene. CDR3 size: 15 residues. V dropped 6 bases and J dropped 6; count of bases not matched to a gene: 11. As DNA, the CDR3 is TGTGCCAGCAGAAGACTAGCGGGCGAGGACTGCGAGCAGTACTTC. Its protein product is CASRRLAGEDCEQYF.

The J gene is TRBJ1-4, the V gene TRBV7-2; D is perhaps TRBD1 (5 bases). In germline, CDR1 is SGHTA, CDR2 FQGNSA. Deletions cut 0 bases from V and 5 bases from J, with 7 bases between. CDR3 length: 14 residues. CDR3 residues: CASSLARANEKLFF. DNA of the CDR3: TGTGCCAGCAGCTTAGCCAGGGCGAATGAAAAACTGTTTTTT.

The table lists this clonotype with many counts. CDR3 sequence (DNA): TGCAGTGCTAGGCGAGAGTTGGCCTACGAGCAGTACTTC. Translation: CSARRELAYEQYF. V and J are TRBV20-1 and TRBJ2-7, with no clear D. Germline lookup yields CDR1 DFQATT and CDR2 SNEGSKA (reference sequence). CDR3 size: 13 residues. V shed 3 bases and J shed 2 bases, with 11 bases lying between them.